The following is a T cell receptor (beta chain) sequence with its context. Its antigen is still unknown. The sample originates from a study of tumor-infiltrating lymphocytes in glioblastoma multiforme. TCR beta libraries were built from RNA through three nested multiplex PCR rounds using modified ARM-PCR. TCRdb reprocessed the multiplex PCR reads via MiXCR and lists one record per CDR3 protein. This sample yields 15,000 to 20,000 distinct CDR3 sequences, of which approximately 70% are seen a single time; 15% to 20% belongs to the top ten. Whole-study findings and limits: The T cells in this sample were not sorted into functional subsets.

V lost 5 bases, J lost 11 bases, and 18 bases lay in between. This CDR3 comprises 13 residues. Germline CDR1 is SGHAT and CDR2 is FQNNGV. The sample was peripheral blood. The chain couples TRBV11-2 to TRBJ1-1, with a tentative D call TRBD1 (5 bases). The receptor was isolated from a male donor with glioblastoma. The CDR3, as DNA: TGTGCCAGCAGCCTGAGTTACGACAGATCGGCTTTCTTT. Its protein is CASSLSYDRSAFF.